What follows is one TCR beta chain and its context. Antigen unknown. This sample was taken from a study of PD-1 blockade in mismatch repair-deficient tumors. Study at large: Patients had approximately 13 mismatch repair-deficient cancer types, all previously treated and progressing. Findings and limits, study-wide: Rapid post-treatment expansion, then contraction, generally preceding radiologic response, marked tumor-resident clones.

The data were produced by immunoSEQ multiplex PCR, yet TCRdb's version contains in-frame clones alone and is incomplete. The sample comprises tens of thousands of clones, over 75% of which are singletons, and roughly 2.7% rests with the top ten. All patients were mismatch repair deficient, assessed by either PCR or immunohistochemistry. A few pembrolizumab responders had their TCRs sequenced. From germline, CDR1 is MNHEY and CDR2 SVGAGI. The ends were cut back, 2 bases at V and 6 bases at J, with 17 bases in the middle. This CDR3 spans 15 amino acids. The chain joins TRBV6-5 to TRBJ2-7; tentatively, D is TRBD1 (5 bases). The material was peripheral blood, obtained 12 weeks after starting pembrolizumab. The TCR was taken from an adult with mismatch repair-deficient cancer. The CDR3 bases are TGTGCCAGCAGTTACGACAGCTCTTATGGGTTCGAGCAGTACTTC. Its protein product is CASSYDSSYGFEQYF.